Sequencing of this T cell receptor (beta chain) was carried out in a study of blood T cell repertoires in COVID-19. On this clone itself: This same CDR3 is encoded by further DNA sequences in the sample.

All enrollees were roughly 18 to 89 years old and from about 24 US areas. Those designated as exposed participants met a COVID-19 case within 2 weeks before study entry. Per the authors' pipeline: Amplification of reference gene primers was used by the study to estimate nucleated cell counts. The protocol was immunoSEQ multiplex PCR, while the TCRdb copy is restricted to in-frame clones and leaves out a portion. The V and J calls and the clone size are those of that table, but D and trimming were determined from the DNA. This table holds about 280,000 clones, roughly 80% found once. The CDR3 is 12 amino acids. V was cut by 1 base and J by 5 bases, with 5 bases left in between. CDR1 is LGHDT and CDR2 is YNNKEL in the germline V gene (reference sequence).

Sequencing used PBMCs or T cells enriched from blood (not recorded which). The source of this sequence is a man aged 35 to 55 who had been exposed to COVID-19. The genes are TRBV3-1 (or the pseudogene TRBV3-2) and TRBJ2-5; no reliable D call. The CDR3 spells CASSQVSETQYF. The CDR3 DNA reads as TGTGCCAGCAGCCAAGTCAGTGAGACCCAGTACTTC.